This T cell receptor beta chain was recovered during a study of T cells in Graves' hyperthyroidism and ophthalmopathy (dated by TCRdb to between 2018 and 2020). Describing the broader study: Peripheral blood was collected at initial diagnosis, before any treatment. After blood sampling, hyperthyroidism patients were treated with methimazole at a starting dose of 30 mg daily, and ophthalmopathy patients were treated with high-dose intravenous methylprednisolone. In addition, the study compared T-cell repertoires in thyroid tissue and in blood from over 5 Graves' hyperthyroidism patients. The roughly 100 discovery patients were divided at random into training and test sets in a 7:3 ratio. Prospective prediction of ophthalmopathy was tested in an independent validation cohort of some 19 hyperthyroidism patients and 17 patients who later progressed to ophthalmopathy. The paper reports TCR Vbeta CDR3 sequencing of roughly 140 peripheral blood samples: around 45 ophthalmopathy, roughly 74 hyperthyroidism and about 17 progressor patients. To identify TCR V-J signatures that set the groups apart, the researchers used a discovery cohort of 95 to 100 patients, made up of approximately 43 with Graves' ophthalmopathy and 55 to 65 with stable Graves' hyperthyroidism.

As to this clonotype: Its antigen is unknown. There are no base qualities to consult, and no much larger clone falls within one base.

The full study reports these points: Sample size was not statistically predetermined, and investigators were not blinded to group allocation. Most expanded thyroid clonotypes (frequency above 0.001) were also detected in blood, a finding suggesting that blood repertoires may reflect thyroid immune responses. During validation, the model predicted progression to ophthalmopathy a median of around 7 months ahead of onset, with 60% to 71% sensitivity and 72.22% specificity. Ophthalmopathy was separated from stable hyperthyroidism by a 13 V-J signature model, with around 90% sensitivity and 81% to 82% specificity obtained in cross-validation and 80%/75% obtained in testing.

Amplification of TCR beta CDR3 regions was carried out from RNA transcripts. For the first round of RT-PCR on the TCR CDR3, the HTBI primer set was used together with the Qiagen OneStep RT-PCR kit. Libraries were constructed in a second round of multiplex PCR, after which size selection and purification were performed. Paired-end sequencing of the libraries was performed with 100 bp reads on an Illumina HiSeq2000. Per the source publication's procedure: SOAPnuke was used to process the raw data, removing reads that contained adapters or uncalled bases, had a mean Phred below 15, or lacked an exact match to the constant primer or identifier. COPE v1.2.5 was used to merge high-quality paired reads, and clonotypes were defined as unique nucleotide sequences. MiTCR v1.1 was used to align the clonotypes against IMGT TRBV, TRBD and TRBJ reference segments. Analysis was restricted to V-J combinations with a frequency above 0.0001, which covered approximately 99% of repertoires. The TCS score was defined as the ratio of F50 (clonal expansion) to E x V (chaos), calculated using BLOSUM62-based TCRdist between CDR3 peptides within each V-J. Welch's t-statistics and random forest reduced some 510 V-J features to 13, which were used in a naive Bayes classifier (R e1071). The raw public reads went through TCRdb reprocessing: fastp at Q25, MiXCR clone calling, in-frame beta chains kept. CDR3 protein duplicates are merged, each entry listing the most common genes and DNA. The V and J calls shown here were made by TCRdb, not taken from the authors' results. Here the sample has some 370,000 distinct CDR3 sequences; about 14% occur a single time. The ten largest account for under 30% of the sample.

Moderately to severely active disease, a Clinical Activity Score of at least 3, a NOSPECS grade of at least 4, and a duration under 3 months were present in ophthalmopathy patients. Exclusion was applied to patients with uncontrolled infections, other autoimmune diseases, pregnancy or lactation. Diagnoses were established on the basis of clinical symptoms, serum thyroxine and TRAb, thyroid ultrasound, and orbital computed tomography. PBMCs were isolated from 8 to 10 ml of fresh peripheral blood by Ficoll-Paque density gradient centrifugation. Total RNA was extracted with Trizol reagent, and quality was checked on an Agilent 2100 Bioanalyzer. Between the V and J ends, shortened by 7 bases and 4 bases respectively, the junction contains 14 bases. Its CDR3 holds 15 amino acids, cysteine through phenylalanine. Only the CDR3 part of the read is kept: 45 bases, read in frame from the first base. CDR1 and CDR2, looked up from the germline V gene (reference sequence), are SEHNR and FQNEAQ.

The TCR originated in a man between 45 and 60 years old with Graves' ophthalmopathy. The chain links TRBV7-9 with TRBJ2-6, with no D gene named confidently. Sequencing input: blood. The nucleotides read TGTGCCAGCACCCCTTCAGGCGCCGGGGCCAACGTCCTGACTTTC. Translated, it reads CASTPSGAGANVLTF.